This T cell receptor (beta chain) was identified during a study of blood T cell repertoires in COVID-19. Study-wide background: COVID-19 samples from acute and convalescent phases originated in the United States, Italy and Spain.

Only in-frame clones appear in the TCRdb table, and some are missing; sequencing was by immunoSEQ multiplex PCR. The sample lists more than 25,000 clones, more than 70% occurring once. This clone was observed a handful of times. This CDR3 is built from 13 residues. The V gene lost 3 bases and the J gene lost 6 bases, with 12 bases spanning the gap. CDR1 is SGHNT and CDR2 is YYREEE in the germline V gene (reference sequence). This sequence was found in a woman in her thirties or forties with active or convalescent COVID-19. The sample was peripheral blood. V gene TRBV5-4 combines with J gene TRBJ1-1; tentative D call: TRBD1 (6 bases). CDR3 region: CASSSKGVPEAFF. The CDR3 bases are TGTGCCAGCAGCTCCAAGGGGGTGCCTGAAGCTTTCTTT.